This T cell receptor beta chain was captured by sequencing in a study of tumor-infiltrating lymphocytes in localized non-small cell lung cancer. Overall study: Several tumor histologies, both smoking statuses, and some post-neoadjuvant chemotherapy samples were included. Study-wide findings and caveats: Available tissue quantity limited TCR sequencing to a patient subset. IM1 and IM2 tumors showed no difference in T-cell fraction.

The protocol was immunoSEQ multiplex PCR, while the TCRdb copy is restricted to in-frame clones and leaves out a portion. The sample includes about 10,000 clones, about 80% of them seen just once. Trimming left V 2 bases short and J 6 bases short, with 10 bases between. Germline CDR1 reads MDHEN; CDR2 reads SYDVKM. This CDR3 comprises 13 residues. Concerning this clone: Its antigen is as yet unknown.

The receptor's source is a human donor with non-small cell lung cancer. The V and J genes are TRBV28 and TRBJ1-2; tentative D call: TRBD1 (5 bases). The specimen was uninvolved lung tissue not adjacent to the tumor. The CDR3 DNA is TGTGCCAGCAGTTTAGATCGGACAAATGGCTACACCTTC. It yields the protein CASSLDRTNGYTF.